This TCR beta chain came from a study of T cells in Graves' hyperthyroidism and ophthalmopathy (dated by TCRdb to between 2017 and 2020). Some background on the complete study: Peripheral blood samples were taken at initial diagnosis, before any treatment was given. To identify distinguishing TCR V-J signatures, a discovery cohort of 100 patients was used, comprising approximately 40 with Graves' ophthalmopathy and 57 with stable Graves' hyperthyroidism. Prospective prediction of ophthalmopathy was tested in an independent validation cohort of 18 to 20 hyperthyroidism patients and some 17 patients who later progressed to ophthalmopathy. The 95 to 100 discovery patients were randomly divided into training and test sets at a 7:3 ratio. Thyroid tissue and blood T-cell repertoires from more than five Graves' hyperthyroidism patients were also compared in the study. After blood sampling, hyperthyroidism patients were treated with methimazole at a starting dose of 30 mg daily, and ophthalmopathy patients were treated with high-dose intravenous methylprednisolone. The paper reports TCR Vbeta CDR3 sequencing of fewer than 150 peripheral blood samples: some 44 ophthalmopathy, under 80 hyperthyroidism and approximately 17 progressor patients. Study-level results and caveats: Sample size was not statistically predetermined, and investigators were not blinded to group allocation. Most expanded thyroid clonotypes (frequency above 0.001) were also detected in blood, suggesting blood repertoires may reflect thyroid immune responses. In validation, progression to ophthalmopathy was predicted by the model with more than 65% sensitivity and around 76% specificity, a median of around 5.9 months before onset. A 13 V-J signature model separated ophthalmopathy from stable hyperthyroidism, with roughly 88% sensitivity and roughly 81% specificity in cross-validation and 80%/75% in testing.

This clonotype was recorded many times. Its antigen is not yet known. Base qualities are not provided; no much larger clone lies one nucleotide away. Hyperthyroidism patients were newly diagnosed, with disease duration under 2 months, and aged 18 to 65 years. Exclusion was applied to patients with uncontrolled infections, other autoimmune diseases, pregnancy or lactation. Diagnoses were established on the basis of clinical symptoms, serum thyroxine and TRAb, thyroid ultrasound, and orbital computed tomography. Blood from progressor patients was collected at the time of first diagnosis with hyperthyroidism, before any ophthalmopathy symptoms had appeared. PBMCs were separated from 10 ml of fresh peripheral blood using Ficoll-Paque density gradient centrifugation. Progressor patients were initially diagnosed with Graves' hyperthyroidism and developed ophthalmopathy during follow-up. Total RNA was extracted with Trizol reagent, and quality was checked on an Agilent 2100 Bioanalyzer.

The TCR beta CDR3 regions were amplified from RNA transcripts. The first round of RT-PCR for the TCR CDR3 was performed with the HTBI primer set and the Qiagen OneStep RT-PCR kit. Libraries were constructed in a second round of multiplex PCR, after which size selection and purification were carried out. Sequencing of the libraries was done on an Illumina HiSeq2000 using paired-end 100 bp reads. The paper's data handling went like this. Raw data were processed with SOAPnuke, discarding reads with adapters, uncalled bases, mean Phred below 15, or no exact constant-primer or identifier match. COPE v1.2.5 was used to merge high-quality paired reads, and clonotypes were defined as unique nucleotide sequences. Clonotypes were aligned to IMGT TRBV, TRBD and TRBJ reference segments using MiTCR v1.1. Analysis was restricted to V-J combinations with a frequency above 0.0001, which covered 98% to 99.2% of repertoires. The TCS score was defined as F50 (clonal expansion) divided by E x V (chaos), with BLOSUM62-based TCRdist calculated between CDR3 peptides within each V-J. Welch's t-statistics and random forest reduced fewer than 600 V-J features to 13, which were used in a naive Bayes classifier (R e1071). Using fastp trimming at Q25 and MiXCR clonotype assembly, TCRdb reanalyzed the public sequencing data and kept in-frame beta chains. A single entry per CDR3 protein holds the most common genes and DNA from its merged rows. These V and J calls originate from TCRdb's pipeline instead of the authors' own analysis. Here the sample has about 280,000 distinct CDR3 sequences; less than 30% occur a single time. About a quarter of the sample rests with the top ten.

Taken from the germline V gene, the CDR1 and CDR2 loops are MNHNS and SASEGT. The CDR3 runs 14 residues from the cysteine to the phenylalanine. CDR3 DNA is the only sequence kept; it has 42 bases, read in frame from the first base. V was cut back by 0 bases and J by 4 bases, leaving a gap of 7 bases between them. The sequence is built from TRBV6-1 and TRBJ1-5; TRBD1 is possibly the D segment (6 matching bases). The clonotype comes from a man in his forties or fifties with Graves' hyperthyroidism that later progressed to Graves' ophthalmopathy. Sequenced input: blood. In nucleotides, the sequence is TGTGCCAGCAGTGAAGCACAGGGAAATCAGCCCCAGCATTTT. Its amino acids are CASSEAQGNQPQHF.